The 27 T cell receptor beta chains reported below all come from one sample, sequenced in a study of cytomegalovirus exposure and HLA in healthy donors. In the PCR, 60 Vbeta and 13 Jbeta primers were used. Method: immunoSEQ multiplex PCR; TCRdb's copy keeps in-frame clones and lacks some. This sample has 110,000 to 150,000 clones, with 65% to 80% found just once. Sequences were obtained from PBMCs. Receptors originate from a male donor in good health and CMV-seronegative.

The chain carries TRBV7-8 and TRBJ1-1, with 8 bases that match TRBD1. The CDR3 runs to 14 residues. Germline V gives CDR1 SGHVS, CDR2 FQNEAQ. V lost 1 base to trimming and J lost 6 bases; unmatched junction nucleotides: 4. CDR3 protein: CASSLGRRGPEAFF. The DNA for the CDR3 is TGTGCCAGCAGCTTAGGTCGCAGGGGGCCTGAAGCTTTCTTT.

This chain connects TRBV5-1 to TRBJ2-5; 12 nucleotides match TRBD2. CDR1 is SGHRS, CDR2 YFSETQ, per germline. The V and J ends lost 0 bases and 4 bases, in that order; junction bases with no gene match: 4. CDR3 size: 16 residues. The CDR3 DNA reads TGCGCCAGCAGCTTGGGTCTAGCGGGGGGGCGAGAGACCCAGTACTTC. This encodes CASSLGLAGGRETQYF.

The chain employs TRBV5-1 and TRBJ2-7, with D maybe TRBD2 (5 bases). The ends were cut back, 0 bases at V and 3 bases at J, with 10 bases in the middle. Germline V gene sequence: CDR1 SGHRS, CDR2 YFSETQ. There are 14 residues in the CDR3. The CDR3 sequence is CASSLGRSGYEQYF. The CDR3 coding sequence is TGCGCCAGCAGCTTGGGAAGGAGCGGCTACGAGCAGTACTTC. Based on the CDR3 plus reference TRBV5-1 and TRBJ2-7, the full variable domain is KAGVTQTPRYLIKTRGQQVTLSCSPISGHRSVSWYQQTPGQGLQFLFEYFSETQRNKGNFPGRFSGRQFSNSRSEMNVSTLELGDSALYLCASSLGRSGYEQYFGPGTRLTVT.

The V gene is TRBV18, the J gene TRBJ1-5, with 8 nucleotides matching TRBD1. CDR3 length: 17 residues. Unmatched junction bases numbered 13, after V lost 0 bases and J lost 9 bases. CDR1 and CDR2 from the germline V gene are KGHSH and LQKENI. CDR3 protein: CASSPPLTTGDVRPQHF. The CDR3 bases are TGTGCCAGCTCACCACCTCTCACGACAGGGGATGTAAGGCCCCAGCATTTT.

The rearrangement joins TRBV15 to TRBJ2-7, with 7 bases fitting TRBD2. The V gene's germline CDR1 is LNHNV and CDR2 YYDKDF (reference sequence). With V trimmed by 8 bases and J by 4 bases, 11 bases remained unmatched. The CDR3 sequence is 14 residues long. CDR3 nucleotides: TGTGCCACCTCCTCCCAAGGGACTACTTACGAGCAGTACTTC. As protein: CATSSQGTTYEQYF.

The DNA for the CDR3 is TGTGCCAGCAGTAAGGGACTTACGAACACCGGGGAGCTGTTTTTT. Protein: CASSKGLTNTGELFF. J is TRBJ2-2 and V is TRBV6-4, with D possibly being TRBD2 (6 bases). The germline V gene has CDR1 MRHNA and CDR2 SNTAGT. CDR3 size: 15 residues. The V end was cut by 5 bases, the J end by 0 bases, with 10 bases between.

The V call is TRBV14, the J call TRBJ1-6; the D gene is possibly TRBD1 (5 bases). Germline-derived CDR1 and CDR2 are SGHDN and FVKESK. The length of the CDR3 is 16 residues. Trimming took 0 bases from V and 3 from J, leaving 9 bases between them. This CDR3 reads CASSQDRDLYNSPLHF. The CDR3, as DNA: TGTGCCAGCAGCCAAGACAGGGATCTCTATAATTCACCCCTCCACTTT.

The V call is TRBV5-4, the J call TRBJ2-5, with D possibly being TRBD2 (5 bases). CDR3 size: 14 residues. From germline, CDR1 is SGHNT and CDR2 YYREEE (reference sequence). V was pared by 2 bases and J by 2 bases, with 10 bases between. CDR3 sequence: CASSLYSGQETQYF. The CDR3 DNA sequence: TGTGCCAGCAGCTTATACAGCGGACAAGAGACCCAGTACTTC.

This rearrangement joins TRBV6-4 to TRBJ1-5, with D possibly matching TRBD1 (6 bases). The CDR3 totals 15 residues. The ends were cut back, 6 bases at V and 2 bases at J, with 14 bases in the middle. Germline V gives CDR1 MRHNA, CDR2 SNTAGT. Here the CDR3 DNA reads TGTGCCAGCAGACCTGAGGACAGCGGCAATCAGCCCCAGCATTTT. The encoded protein is CASRPEDSGNQPQHF.

This chain connects TRBV6-5 to TRBJ2-5; 7 bases align to TRBD1. Germline lookup yields CDR1 MNHEY and CDR2 SVGAGI. V lost 4 bases, J lost 2 bases, and 4 bases stayed unmatched. This CDR3 comprises 14 residues. The CDR3 reads CASSWGQRQETQYF. DNA of the CDR3: TGTGCCAGCAGTTGGGGACAGAGACAAGAGACCCAGTACTTC.

This chain uses TRBV4-1 with TRBJ2-7; 7 bases map to TRBD1. Germline lookup yields CDR1 MGHRA and CDR2 YSYEKL. The junction had 5 bases not matched to a gene; V was cut back by 0 bases and J by 3 bases. This CDR3 comprises 15 residues. CDR3: CASSQDRDSLYEQYF. DNA of the CDR3: TGCGCCAGCAGCCAAGACCGGGACAGCCTCTACGAGCAGTACTTC.

The V and J genes are TRBV1 and TRBJ2-2; TRBD1 reflects the table's D call only, with no check against the DNA. TRBV1 is listed as a pseudogene. This CDR3 is built from 16 residues. The CDR3 DNA follows: TGCACCAGCAGCCAAGGGGGACAGGAAAACACCGGGGAGCTGTTTTTT. It encodes CTSSQGGQENTGELFF.

This clone occurred a few times. The chain uses TRBV7-9 and TRBJ2-2, with D possibly TRBD2 on 7 matching bases. Germline V gene lookup returns CDR1 SEHNR and CDR2 FQNEAQ (reference sequence). Trimming took 5 bases from V and 4 from J, leaving 11 bases between them. The CDR3 loop spans 14 amino acids. As DNA, the CDR3 is TGTGCCAGCAGCCCCGGGGGGCTCACCGGGGAGCTGTTTTTT. It encodes CASSPGGLTGELFF.

The J gene is TRBJ2-7, the V gene TRBV5-1; tentative D call: TRBD1 (5 bases). V lost 0 bases, J lost 3 bases, and 13 bases lay in between. CDR1 and CDR2 from the germline V gene are SGHRS and YFSETQ. This CDR3 is built from 15 residues. CDR3 region: CASSLAGRKSYEQYF. Here the CDR3 DNA reads TGCGCCAGCAGCTTGGCAGGGCGGAAGAGCTACGAGCAGTACTTC.

The genes are TRBV2 and TRBJ1-6; D is unclear. The germline gives CDR1 SNHLY, CDR2 FYNNEI. This CDR3 is built from 13 residues. V was clipped by 10 bases and J by 6 bases, with 13 bases between them. CDR3 loop: CATSPGLNSPLHF. The CDR3 DNA reads TGTGCCACGTCCCCGGGTCTTAATTCACCCCTCCACTTT. The complete variable domain, with remaining parts taken from reference TRBV2 and TRBJ1-6, reads EPEVTQTPSHQVTQMGQEVILRCVPISNHLYFYWYRQILGQKVEFLVSFYNNEISEKSEIFDDQFSVERPDGSNFTLKIRSTKLEDSAMYFCATSPGLNSPLHFGNGTRLTVT.

This clone was seen once. The chain carries TRBV18 and TRBJ1-2; D is unresolved. Per the germline V gene, CDR1 is KGHSH and CDR2 is LQKENI. Trimming pared 3 bases from V and 3 bases from J, leaving 8 bases between. The CDR3 is made up of 13 amino acids. In nucleotides, the CDR3 is TGTGCCAGCTCACCGAACGAGTACTATGGCTACACCTTC. As protein: CASSPNEYYGYTF.

This chain's CDR3 is CASSYQQGGEKLFF. Written as DNA, the CDR3 is TGTGCCAGCAGTTACCAACAGGGGGGTGAAAAACTGTTTTTT. The rearrangement joins TRBV6-5 to TRBJ1-4; 8 bases are a match to TRBD1. CDR1 and CDR2 (germline): MNHEY, SVGAGI. V lost 2 bases to trimming and J lost 7 bases; unmatched junction nucleotides: 3. The CDR3 extends over 14 amino acids.

The J gene is TRBJ2-5, the V gene TRBV19, with D perhaps TRBD2 (6 bases). The CDR3 has 15 residues. The V gene lost 6 bases and the J gene lost 2 bases, with 16 bases spanning the gap. Germline-derived CDR1 and CDR2 are LNHDA and SQIVND (reference sequence). The CDR3 protein is CASSPLAGSQETQYF. The CDR3 nucleotides are TGTGCCAGTAGCCCACTAGCCGGGTCACAAGAGACCCAGTACTTC.

The chain combines TRBV10-1 with TRBJ2-3; TRBD1 aligns across 8 bases. Germline trimming cut 5 bases from V and 1 base from J; bases unmatched to any gene: 2. This CDR3 comprises 14 residues. Germline V gene lookup returns CDR1 WNHNN and CDR2 SYGVQD (reference sequence). CDR3 DNA sequence: TGCGCCAGCAGTTTGACAGGGGGCACAGATACGCAGTATTTT. Encoded protein: CASSLTGGTDTQYF.

The rearrangement joins TRBV5-1 to TRBJ2-2; the match to TRBD2 covers 8 bases. The CDR3 is 15 amino acids. Germline V gene data show CDR1 as SGHRS and CDR2 as YFSETQ. J gave up 7 bases and V 1 base, and 6 bases lay outside the gene matches. The CDR3 loop is CASSLRTSRGGELFF. In DNA form, the CDR3 reads TGCGCCAGCAGCTTGCGGACTAGCCGGGGCGGGGAGCTGTTTTTT.

The chain combines TRBV4-3 with TRBJ1-2, with a tentative D call TRBD1 (5 bases). Germline CDR1 and CDR2: LGHNA and YSLEER. The ends were cut back, 5 bases at V and 0 bases at J, with 10 bases in the middle. The CDR3 is made up of 14 amino acids. The CDR3, as DNA: TGCGCCAGCAGCTATGACAGAGCTAACTATGGCTACACCTTC. This codes for CASSYDRANYGYTF.

The chain uses TRBV6-5 and TRBJ1-2; 7 bases fit TRBD1. Per germline, CDR1 MNHEY and CDR2 SVGAGI. The CDR3 contains 15 residues. The J segment lost 2 bases and the V segment lost 6 bases, leaving 9 bases of the junction unmatched. The CDR3 DNA reads as TGTGCCAGCAGGGTACAGGGGTCCACAAACTATGGCTACACCTTC. Residues: CASRVQGSTNYGYTF.

Only one count was recorded for this clone. At one end the junction does not follow the germline gene, possibly because of a read error. The rearrangement joins TRBV5-3 to TRBJ2-7, with 7 nucleotides matching TRBD1. TRBV5-3 is annotated as an ORF whose role is uncertain. The CDR3 covers 16 residues. The chain's CDR3 is CARSPTGDSPCYGQYF. The CDR3 nucleotides are TGTGCCAGAAGCCCCACCGGGGACAGCCCTTGCTACGGGCAGTACTTC.

A single count supports this clone. The CDR3 bases are TGCGCCAGCAGCTTGGCCACCTACCAGGGAAGTCAAGAGACCCAGTACTTC. This encodes CASSLATYQGSQETQYF. This sequence joins TRBV5-1 and TRBJ2-5; TRBD1 might be the D (5 bases). Trimming removed 0 bases at V and 2 bases at J, with 17 bases between. The CDR3 contains 17 residues. Per the germline V gene, CDR1 is SGHRS and CDR2 is YFSETQ.

In regard to this clone: One end of the junction is discordant with germline, which a read error may explain. V usage is TRBV7-7 and J usage is TRBJ2-7; D is perhaps TRBD2 (5 bases). The CDR3 is made up of 13 amino acids. Germline V gives CDR1 SSHAT, CDR2 FNYEAQ (reference sequence). CDR3 DNA sequence: TGTGCTAGCAGCCCCGGGGTCTTCTACGAGCAGTACTTC. The encoded protein is CASSPGVFYEQYF.

This clone was detected a few times. This chain connects TRBV30 to TRBJ2-7; D possibly corresponds to TRBD1 (6 bases). Trimming shortened V by 2 bases and J by 2 bases, and 10 bases separated the two germline ends. The CDR3 has 13 amino acids. Germline CDR1 and CDR2: GTSNPN and SVGIG (reference sequence). CDR3 nucleotides: TGTGCCTGGAGTAGGCAGGGGCCCTACGAGCAGTACTTC. Translated: CAWSRQGPYEQYF.

This chain links TRBV6-5 with TRBJ2-5, with 8 positions matching TRBD2. Germline CDR1 is MNHEY and CDR2 is SVGAGI. CDR3 size: 16 residues. V was clipped by 0 bases and J by 5 bases; unmatched bases: 8. The CDR3 spells CASSYSSAGGRETQYF. The DNA of the CDR3 is TGTGCCAGCAGTTACTCGAGTGCGGGGGGCCGCGAGACCCAGTACTTC.